Given below is one T cell receptor (beta chain) in context. As handled by the study authors: Reference gene primer amplification in the assay estimated nucleated cell counts. Sequencing was performed with immunoSEQ multiplex PCR; in TCRdb, only in-frame clones are kept and a portion is missing. The V and J calls and clone size come from that table; D and trimming were worked out from the DNA. The data show about 50,000 clones, 80% to 95% seen once. These data come from a study of blood T cell repertoires in COVID-19. Turning to the study itself: The United States, Italy and Spain provided the acute and convalescent COVID-19 samples. In each case, the material was cDNA or gDNA derived from T cells, B-cell-depleted T cells, or PBMCs.

This CDR3 spans 14 amino acids. Trimming took 5 bases from V and 5 from J; bases not matched to a gene: 6. The germline CDR1 and CDR2 sequences are MNHEY and SMNVEV (reference sequence). The sequence derives from a man aged 45-65 years with active COVID-19. Material: peripheral blood. The chain combines TRBV27 with TRBJ1-5, with TRBD1 identical over 7 bases. The CDR3: CASSDDREHQPQHF. CDR3 nucleotide sequence: TGTGCCAGCAGTGACGACAGGGAACATCAGCCCCAGCATTTT.